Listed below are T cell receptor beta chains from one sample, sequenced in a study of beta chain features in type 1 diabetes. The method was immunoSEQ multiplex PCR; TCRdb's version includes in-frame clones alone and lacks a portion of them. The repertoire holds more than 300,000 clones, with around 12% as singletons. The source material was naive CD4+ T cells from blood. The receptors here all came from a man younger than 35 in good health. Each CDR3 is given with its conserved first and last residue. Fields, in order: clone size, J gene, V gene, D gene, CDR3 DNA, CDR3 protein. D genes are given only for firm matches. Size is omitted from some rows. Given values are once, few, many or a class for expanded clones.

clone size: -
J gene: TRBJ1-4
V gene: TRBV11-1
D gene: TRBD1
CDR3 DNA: TGTGCCAGCAGCTTTCCGGGACAGTATGAAAAACTGTTTTTT
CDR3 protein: CASSFPGQYEKLFF

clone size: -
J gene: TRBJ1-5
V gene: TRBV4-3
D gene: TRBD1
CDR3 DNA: TGCGCCAGCAGCTCTGACAGGGGTATCAGCAATCAGCCCCAGCATTTT
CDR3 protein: CASSSDRGISNQPQHF

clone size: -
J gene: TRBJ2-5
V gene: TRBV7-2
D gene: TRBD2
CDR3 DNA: TGTGCCAGCAGTTCGGGGGGGGAGGAGACCCAGTACTTC
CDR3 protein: CASSSGGEETQYF

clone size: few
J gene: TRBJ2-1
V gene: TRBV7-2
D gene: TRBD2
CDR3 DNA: TGTGCCAGCAGCTTAATGGTTAGCGGGGGGGCCCACAATGAGCAGTTCTTC
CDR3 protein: CASSLMVSGGAHNEQFF

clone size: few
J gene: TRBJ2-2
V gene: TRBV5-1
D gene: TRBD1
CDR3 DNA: TGCGCCAGCAGCGGGGGGACAGGCGGAACCGGGGAGCTGTTTTTT
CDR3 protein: CASSGGTGGTGELFF

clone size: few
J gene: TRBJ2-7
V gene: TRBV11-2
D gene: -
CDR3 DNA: TGTGCCAGCAGCTTGGAGGGTCGACGGGAAGGATACTTC
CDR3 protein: CASSLEGRREGYF

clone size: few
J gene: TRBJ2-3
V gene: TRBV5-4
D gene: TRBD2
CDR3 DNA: TGTGCCAGCAGCCCGGGAGGAGGGACTAGCACAGATACGCAGTATTTT
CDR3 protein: CASSPGGGTSTDTQYF

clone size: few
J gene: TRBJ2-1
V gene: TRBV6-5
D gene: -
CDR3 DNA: TGTGCCAGCAGTTCCACACAGGGTTACAATGAGCAGTTCTTC
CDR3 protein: CASSSTQGYNEQFF

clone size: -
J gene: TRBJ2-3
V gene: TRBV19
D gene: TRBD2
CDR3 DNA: TGTGCCAGTTCGCTAGCGGGAGGATTCACAGATACGCAGTATTTT
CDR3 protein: CASSLAGGFTDTQYF

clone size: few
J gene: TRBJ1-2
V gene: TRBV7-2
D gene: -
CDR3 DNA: TGTGCCAGCAGCTTAAGTTCAAGGGGCCGAGGCTACACCTTC
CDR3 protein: CASSLSSRGRGYTF

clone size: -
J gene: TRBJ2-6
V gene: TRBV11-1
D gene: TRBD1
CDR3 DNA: TGTGCCAGCAGCCCCGGGGACAGGGAACACTGGGCCAACGTCCTGACTTTC
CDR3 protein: CASSPGDREHWANVLTF

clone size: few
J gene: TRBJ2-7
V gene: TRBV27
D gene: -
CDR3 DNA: TGTGCCAGCAGTTTAGAGGGGGTGCAAGAAAAGTACTTC
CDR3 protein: CASSLEGVQEKYF

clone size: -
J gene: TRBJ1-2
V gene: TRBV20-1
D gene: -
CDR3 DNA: TGCAGTGCTAGGCAGGGGGGCTACACCTTC
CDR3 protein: CSARQGGYTF

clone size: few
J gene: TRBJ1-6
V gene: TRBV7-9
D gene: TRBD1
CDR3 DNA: TGTGCCAGCAGCCCGACAGGGAAGGTTTCACCCCTCCACTTT
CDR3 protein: CASSPTGKVSPLHF

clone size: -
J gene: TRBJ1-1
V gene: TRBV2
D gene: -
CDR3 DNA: TGTGCCAGCAGTGTATACGGGGGTAGGGCTGAAGCTTTCTTT
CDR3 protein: CASSVYGGRAEAFF

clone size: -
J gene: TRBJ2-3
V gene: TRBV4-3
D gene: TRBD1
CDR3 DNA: TGCGCCAGCAGCCAACCCCGGGACAGGGGTGATACGCAGTATTTT
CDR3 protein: CASSQPRDRGDTQYF

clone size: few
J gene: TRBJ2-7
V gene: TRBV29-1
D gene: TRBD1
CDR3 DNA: TGCAGCGTTTCTCGGGACAGGGGCTACGAGCAGTACTTC
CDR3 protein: CSVSRDRGYEQYF

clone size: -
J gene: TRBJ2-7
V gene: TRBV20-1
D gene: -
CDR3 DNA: TGCAGTGCTCCGGGTCGGGACGAGCAGTACTTC
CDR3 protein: CSAPGRDEQYF

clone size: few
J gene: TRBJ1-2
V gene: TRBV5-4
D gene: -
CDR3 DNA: TGTGCCAGCAGCTTGGTGGGGGGTGGCTACACCTTC
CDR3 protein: CASSLVGGGYTF

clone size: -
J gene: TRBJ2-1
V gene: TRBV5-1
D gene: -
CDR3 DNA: TGCGCCAGCAGCCCCCAGGGGGGAGGTTACAATGAGCAGTTCTTC
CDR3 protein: CASSPQGGGYNEQFF

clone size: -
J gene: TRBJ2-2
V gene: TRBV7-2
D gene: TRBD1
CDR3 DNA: TGTGCCAGCAGCCGACAGGGGAACCCCACCGGGGAGCTGTTTTTT
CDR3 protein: CASSRQGNPTGELFF

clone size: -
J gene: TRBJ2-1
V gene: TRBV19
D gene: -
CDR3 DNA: TGTGCCAGTAGTACACCTTCCCAGGGATGGGAGCAGTTCTTC
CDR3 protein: CASSTPSQGWEQFF

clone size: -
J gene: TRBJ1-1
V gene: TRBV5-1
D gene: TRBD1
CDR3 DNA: TGCGCCAGCAGCTTGGGAGGGGACAGGGGTAATACTGAAGCTTTCTTT
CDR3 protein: CASSLGGDRGNTEAFF

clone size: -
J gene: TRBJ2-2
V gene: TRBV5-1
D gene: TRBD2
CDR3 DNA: TGCGCCAGCAGCCCCGGGCGGGAGGACGGGGAGCTGTTTTTT
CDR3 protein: CASSPGREDGELFF

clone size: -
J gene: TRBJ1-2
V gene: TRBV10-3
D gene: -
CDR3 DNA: TGTGCCAGTACCCAGGGTTTTGGCTACACCTTC
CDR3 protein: CASTQGFGYTF

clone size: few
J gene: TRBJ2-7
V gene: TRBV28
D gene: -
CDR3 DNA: TGTGCCAGCAGTTTACCCGGCTACGAGCAGTACTTC
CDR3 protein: CASSLPGYEQYF

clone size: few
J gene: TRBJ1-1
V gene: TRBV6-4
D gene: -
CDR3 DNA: TGTGCCAGCAGTGACACGTACAGGGCAGAGAACACTGAAGCTTTCTTT
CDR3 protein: CASSDTYRAENTEAFF

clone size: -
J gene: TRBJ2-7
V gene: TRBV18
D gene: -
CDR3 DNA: TGTGCCAGCTCACCTCCGGGACAAGCCAGGGAGCAGTACTTC
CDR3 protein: CASSPPGQAREQYF

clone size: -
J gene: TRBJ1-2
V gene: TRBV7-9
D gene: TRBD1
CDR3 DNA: TGTGCCAGCAGCTTAGGAGGGGGCACGGGCGACTATGGCTACACCTTC
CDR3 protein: CASSLGGGTGDYGYTF

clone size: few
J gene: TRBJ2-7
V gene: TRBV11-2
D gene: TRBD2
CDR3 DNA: TGTGCCAGCACCCCGGGGCGAGCGGGATACGAGCAGTACTTC
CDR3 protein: CASTPGRAGYEQYF

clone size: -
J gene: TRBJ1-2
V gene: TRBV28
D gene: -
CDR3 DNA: TGTGCCAGCAGTTTATCGGGACAAGTCTATGGCTACACCTTC
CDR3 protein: CASSLSGQVYGYTF